The next 32 T cell receptor beta chains were all read from a single sample in a study of cytomegalovirus exposure and HLA in healthy donors. A multiplex PCR was run with 60 Vbeta primers and 13 Jbeta primers. Clones were sequenced by immunoSEQ multiplex PCR, and TCRdb holds only the in-frame ones, with some missing. The sample yields about 170,000 clones, about 80% seen once. Sequenced input: PBMCs. The receptor source for this set is a woman in her forties or fifties in good health and CMV-seropositive.

This clone occurred once. The chain carries TRBV4-1 and TRBJ2-7; 8 bases line up with TRBD2. This CDR3 is 14 amino acids long. The V gene end was trimmed by 2 bases and the J gene end by 3 bases; junction bases not matched to a gene: 3. Germline V gives CDR1 MGHRA, CDR2 YSYEKL. The CDR3 loop is CASSQTTSDYEQYF. The CDR3 DNA is TGCGCCAGCAGCCAAACGACTAGCGACTACGAGCAGTACTTC.

The sample holds a few counts of this clone. The V gene is TRBV5-6, the J gene TRBJ1-2; D is perhaps TRBD1 (6 bases). CDR1 SGHDT and CDR2 YYEEEE come from the germline V gene. The ends were cut back, 4 bases at V and 4 bases at J, with 14 bases in the middle. CDR3 length: 14 residues. The CDR3 reads CASSPPGGAYGYTF. Here the CDR3 DNA reads TGTGCCAGCAGCCCTCCGGGGGGCGCCTATGGCTACACCTTC.

The chain recombines TRBV7-2 with TRBJ2-7; 7 positions agree with TRBD2. The CDR3 extends over 16 amino acids. V dropped 0 bases and J dropped 0; count of bases not matched to a gene: 5. Per germline, CDR1 SGHTA and CDR2 FQGNSA. CDR3 DNA sequence: TGTGCCAGCAGCTTAGCGGGGGGGGTTGACTCCTACGAGCAGTACTTC. Its protein product is CASSLAGGVDSYEQYF.

A few counts support this clone. The chain uses TRBV5-4 and TRBJ2-5; TRBD2 aligns across 7 bases. The V gene end was trimmed by 4 bases and the J gene end by 9 bases; junction bases not matched to a gene: 18. CDR3 length: 16 residues. Germline CDR1 reads SGHNT; CDR2 reads YYREEE (reference sequence). The chain's CDR3 is CASSGRSQAGRGAQYF. CDR3 in DNA: TGTGCCAGCAGCGGCAGATCCCAAGCCGGCCGGGGGGCCCAGTACTTC. Using reference TRBV5-4 and TRBJ2-5 for the parts outside the CDR3, the full variable domain is ETGVTQSPTHLIKTRGQQVTLRCSSQSGHNTVSWYQQALGQGPQFIFQYYREEENGRGNFPPRFSGLQFPNYSSELNVNALELDDSALYLCASSGRSQAGRGAQYFGPGTRLLVL.

This chain connects TRBV13 to TRBJ1-1; D call uncertain. Trimming stripped 2 bases from V and 3 bases from J, with 7 bases between. Germline values: CDR1 PRHDT, CDR2 FYEKMQ (reference sequence). This CDR3 has 13 amino acids. CDR3 amino acids: CASSLSGYTEAFF. The DNA of the CDR3 is TGTGCCAGCAGCTTATCGGGGTACACTGAAGCTTTCTTT.

This clone came up once. The chain has TRBV2 and TRBJ1-2; D remains ambiguous. Germline CDR1 and CDR2: SNHLY and FYNNEI. Trimming took off 6 bases at V and 0 bases at J, with 14 bases between the two ends. This CDR3 is built from 15 residues. The DNA for the CDR3 is TGTGCCAGCAGATTAGACTCCGGAGCTAACTATGGCTACACCTTC. It yields the protein CASRLDSGANYGYTF.

The rearrangement links TRBV4-1 to TRBJ1-2, with 8 bases aligning to TRBD1. Germline-derived CDR1 and CDR2 are MGHRA and YSYEKL. V shed 0 bases, J shed 6 bases, and the junction held 6 bases outside the gene matches. This CDR3 contains 15 residues. The CDR3 sequence is CASSQDFTGGNGYTF. DNA of the CDR3: TGCGCCAGCAGCCAAGATTTTACAGGGGGTAATGGCTACACCTTC.

The rearrangement uses TRBV6-1 and TRBJ2-1; 8 bases are shared with TRBD2. The V segment lost 6 bases and the J segment 0 bases; nucleotides outside the gene matches: 4. CDR1 and CDR2 (germline): MNHNS, SASEGT. This CDR3 has 15 residues. DNA for the CDR3: TGTGCCAGCAGCTTAAGCGGGAGCTCCTACAATGAGCAGTTCTTC. Encoded protein: CASSLSGSSYNEQFF.

The genes are TRBV5-1 and TRBJ2-5; 10 bases match TRBD1. The V segment lost 6 bases and the J segment 4 bases; nucleotides outside the gene matches: 9. Germline loops: CDR1 SGHRS, CDR2 YFSETQ. This CDR3 is 15 amino acids long. The CDR3 DNA sequence: TGCGCCAGCACCCCCTCTGGGGACAGGGGAGAGACCCAGTACTTC. This gives the protein CASTPSGDRGETQYF.

The V call is TRBV30, the J call TRBJ1-2, with a tentative D call TRBD1 (5 bases). The germline V and J ends were trimmed by 2 bases and 5 bases, with 9 bases remaining between them. CDR1 is GTSNPN and CDR2 is SVGIG in the germline V gene (reference sequence). This CDR3 comprises 12 residues. The CDR3 region is CAWSRDSYGYTF. DNA for the CDR3: TGTGCCTGGAGTCGGGACTCTTATGGCTACACCTTC. The full variable domain, completed using reference TRBV30 and TRBJ1-2, is SQTIHQWPATLVQPVGSPLSLECTVEGTSNPNLYWYRQAAGRGLQLLFYSVGIGQISSEVPQNLSASRPQDRQFILSSKKLLLSDSGFYLCAWSRDSYGYTFGSGTRLTVV.

In its sample, this clone was seen once. The V and J genes are TRBV5-6 and TRBJ2-7; 8 nucleotides align to TRBD1. Per the germline V gene, CDR1 is SGHDT and CDR2 is YYEEEE. V was pared by 5 bases and J by 2 bases, with 18 bases of the junction left unmatched. CDR3 length equals 18 residues. CDR3 amino acids: CASRATYRNRGRPYEQYF. CDR3 sequence (DNA): TGTGCCAGCAGAGCCACCTACAGGAACAGGGGGAGACCCTACGAGCAGTACTTC.

The rearrangement links TRBV7-6 to TRBJ2-1; 14 bases fit TRBD2. The germline CDR1 and CDR2 sequences are SGHVS and FNYEAQ. The CDR3 consists of 16 residues. J lost 10 bases, V lost 5 bases, and 10 bases had no gene match. Here the CDR3 DNA reads TGTGCCAGCAGCGGGACTAGCGGGAGAAGGGACGGGGAGCAGTTCTTC. This translates into CASSGTSGRRDGEQFF.

This clone was seen a few times. J is TRBJ2-7 and V is TRBV11-1; TRBD2 matches 7 bases. V lost 5 bases and J lost 1; bases outside the gene matches: 5. Germline lookup yields CDR1 SGHAT and CDR2 FQDESV (reference sequence). The CDR3 runs 14 residues. CDR3 region: CASSRTSSSYEQYF. The DNA for the CDR3 is TGTGCCAGCAGCCGGACTAGTAGTTCCTACGAGCAGTACTTC.

This clone was observed a handful of times. The chain employs TRBV11-2 and TRBJ1-5, with no clear D. V was pared by 3 bases and J by 4 bases, with 4 bases between. CDR1 is SGHAT, CDR2 FQNNGV, per germline. The CDR3 is 12 residues long. The CDR3 loop is CASSFPNQPQHF. The CDR3 nucleotides are TGTGCCAGCAGCTTCCCGAATCAGCCCCAGCATTTT.

The V call is TRBV4-3, the J call TRBJ1-1; D is perhaps TRBD1 (5 bases). Deletions cut 1 base from V and 2 bases from J, with 11 bases between. From germline, CDR1 is LGHNA and CDR2 YSLEER. This CDR3 has 15 amino acids. This CDR3 is CASSQGGGSNTEAFF. CDR3 sequence (DNA): TGCGCCAGCAGCCAAGGGGGGGGAAGCAACACTGAAGCTTTCTTT.

The chain has TRBV5-6 and TRBJ1-1, with 8 nucleotides matching TRBD1. V dropped 4 bases and J dropped 7; count of bases not matched to a gene: 18. The CDR3 totals 17 residues. Germline V lookup: CDR1 SGHDT, CDR2 YYEEEE. CDR3 protein: CASSPDIGQGQSLEAFF. Written as DNA, the CDR3 is TGTGCCAGCAGCCCTGATATAGGACAGGGACAATCCCTTGAAGCTTTCTTT.

The V gene is TRBV9, the J gene TRBJ2-2, with D hard to call. The V end was cut by 0 bases, the J end by 1 base, with 7 bases between. Germline V gene data show CDR1 as SGDLS and CDR2 as YYNGEE. The CDR3 has 15 amino acids. The CDR3 here is CASSVGQMNTGELFF. CDR3 nucleotide sequence: TGTGCCAGCAGCGTAGGGCAGATGAACACCGGGGAGCTGTTTTTT.

This clone came up once. The chain joins TRBV10-3 to TRBJ2-2, with D possibly TRBD1 on 5 matching bases. The CDR3 has 15 residues. V lost 4 bases and J 3 bases, leaving 12 bases between the germline ends. Germline-derived CDR1 and CDR2 are ENHRY and SYGVKD. The DNA for the CDR3 is TGTGCCATCAGTGGGGGCAGGGTCTACACCGGGGAGCTGTTTTTT. It codes for CAISGGRVYTGELFF.

The chain is built from TRBV9 and TRBJ2-7; D is uncertain. Trimming shortened V by 0 bases and J by 7 bases, and 17 bases separated the two germline ends. CDR3 length: 15 amino acids. The V gene's germline CDR1 is SGDLS and CDR2 YYNGEE. The CDR3 spells CASSVDPINAREQYF. The CDR3 DNA reads TGTGCCAGCAGCGTAGATCCTATAAATGCCAGGGAGCAGTACTTC.

This clone was counted once. The CDR3 DNA reads as TGTGCCAGCAGTGTTAAGGGACAGGGGCGCAATGAGCAGTTCTTC. It yields the protein CASSVKGQGRNEQFF. The chain links TRBV2 to TRBJ2-1, with TRBD1 matching 10 bases. The CDR3 consists of 15 residues. The ends lost 4 bases at V and 6 bases at J; junction bases unmatched: 6. Germline assignment: CDR1 SNHLY and CDR2 FYNNEI.

This chain uses TRBV2 with TRBJ1-2; D perhaps matches TRBD1 (5 bases). Germline CDR1 SNHLY, CDR2 FYNNEI. CDR3 length equals 13 residues. Trimming shortened V by 4 bases and J by 5 bases, and 11 bases separated the two germline ends. CDR3 in DNA: TGTGCCAGCAGTGGGGGGGTGGGGTATGGCTACACCTTC. It encodes CASSGGVGYGYTF. Full variable domain (missing parts from reference TRBV2 and TRBJ1-2): EPEVTQTPSHQVTQMGQEVILRCVPISNHLYFYWYRQILGQKVEFLVSFYNNEISEKSEIFDDQFSVERPDGSNFTLKIRSTKLEDSAMYFCASSGGVGYGYTFGSGTRLTVV.

V usage is TRBV18 and J usage is TRBJ1-6, with 10 bases identical to TRBD1. This CDR3 region has 15 residues. The junction had 2 bases not matched to a gene; V was cut back by 3 bases and J by 6 bases. CDR1 and CDR2 (germline): KGHSH, LQKENI. CDR3 sequence reads: CASSPDRGVNSPLHF. The CDR3 DNA sequence: TGTGCCAGCTCACCGGACAGGGGGGTTAATTCACCCCTCCACTTT.

The V call is TRBV28, the J call TRBJ2-7, with 7 nucleotides matching TRBD1. Germline trimming cut 0 bases from V and 2 bases from J; bases unmatched to any gene: 1. The length of the CDR3 is 14 residues. Germline values: CDR1 MDHEN, CDR2 SYDVKM. The CDR3 DNA sequence: TGTGCCAGCAGTTTATGGGACAGGACCTACGAGCAGTACTTC. Residues: CASSLWDRTYEQYF.

V is TRBV20-1 and J is TRBJ1-1; D is undetermined. The germline V gene has CDR1 DFQATT and CDR2 SNEGSKA (reference sequence). Trimming took 5 bases from V and 4 from J, leaving 8 bases between them. The CDR3 sequence is 11 residues long. CDR3 in amino acids: CSAGPVTEAFF. In DNA, the CDR3 is TGCAGTGCTGGGCCGGTCACTGAAGCTTTCTTT.

V gene TRBV27 combines with J gene TRBJ1-2; perhaps TRBD1 as D (6 bases). The CDR3 runs to 13 residues. CDR1 and CDR2 from the germline V gene are MNHEY and SMNVEV (reference sequence). Trimming shortened V by 5 bases and J by 7 bases, and 14 bases separated the two germline ends. CDR3 protein: CASSGTSFSGYTF. The CDR3 bases are TGTGCCAGCAGTGGGACAAGCTTTAGTGGCTACACCTTC.

The V call is TRBV13, the J call TRBJ2-3; 8 bases are shared with TRBD2. The CDR3 has 20 residues. CDR1 and CDR2 (germline): PRHDT, FYEKMQ (reference sequence). J gave up 5 bases and V 5 bases, and 24 bases lay outside the gene matches. The CDR3 region is CASSTHANPPPGGQVDTQYF. Written as DNA, the CDR3 is TGTGCCAGCAGCACGCACGCAAACCCCCCTCCGGGGGGGCAGGTAGATACGCAGTATTTT. The full variable domain, with the rest looked up from reference TRBV13 and TRBJ2-3, is AAGVIQSPRHLIKEKRETATLKCYPIPRHDTVYWYQQGPGQDPQFLISFYEKMQSDKGSIPDRFSAQQFSDYHSELNMSSLELGDSALYFCASSTHANPPPGGQVDTQYFGPGTRLTVL.

The chain recombines TRBV13 with TRBJ1-2; D gene unclear. The CDR3 has 13 residues. Trimming took off 5 bases at V and 7 bases at J, with 14 bases between the two ends. From germline, CDR1 is PRHDT and CDR2 FYEKMQ (reference sequence). The CDR3: CASSRGIVSGYTF. The CDR3 DNA follows: TGTGCCAGCAGCAGAGGGATTGTTAGTGGCTACACCTTC.

CDR3 sequence reads: CASSRRAVGVHEQYF. The CDR3 DNA reads TGTGCCAGCAGCAGACGGGCGGTAGGGGTGCACGAGCAGTACTTC. V is TRBV6-5 and J is TRBJ2-7, with a possible D match to TRBD1 (5 bases). This CDR3 has 15 amino acids. The V gene's germline CDR1 is MNHEY and CDR2 SVGAGI. Trimming left V 6 bases short and J 5 bases short, with 20 bases between.

The chain links TRBV18 to TRBJ2-7, with 8 bases identical to TRBD1. In germline, CDR1 is KGHSH, CDR2 LQKENI. The CDR3 consists of 15 residues. J gave up 2 bases and V 3 bases, and 6 bases lay outside the gene matches. The CDR3 DNA follows: TGTGCCAGCTCACCGGGACAGGAAGTGACCTACGAGCAGTACTTC. Protein sequence: CASSPGQEVTYEQYF. The whole variable domain, filled in from reference TRBV18 and TRBJ2-7, reads NAGVMQNPRHLVRRRGQEARLRCSPMKGHSHVYWYRQLPEEGLKFMVYLQKENIIDESGMPKERFSAEFPKEGPSILRIQQVVRGDSAAYFCASSPGQEVTYEQYFGPGTRLTVT.

The genes are TRBV6-5 and TRBJ1-3, with 7 nucleotides matching TRBD1. V lost 5 bases, J lost 8 bases, and 3 bases stayed unmatched. The CDR3 is 12 residues long. CDR1 and CDR2 from the germline V gene are MNHEY and SVGAGI. CDR3 residues: CASSRQGDTIYF. The CDR3 DNA reads TGTGCCAGCAGTCGACAGGGTGACACCATATATTTT.

This chain joins TRBV4-2 and TRBJ2-7; D not resolved. The CDR3 is 13 amino acids. The V gene's germline CDR1 is LGHNA and CDR2 YNFKEQ. The V and J ends lost 0 bases and 5 bases respectively, with 8 bases between them. CDR3 loop: CASSQETQNEQYF. The CDR3 bases are TGTGCCAGCAGCCAAGAAACACAAAACGAGCAGTACTTC.

This chain connects TRBV6-1 to TRBJ2-3, with TRBD1 matching 9 bases. The germline gives CDR1 MNHNS, CDR2 SASEGT. The trim removed 4 bases at V and 0 bases at J, leaving 5 bases unmatched. The length of the CDR3 is 16 residues. Here the CDR3 reads CASSARGTGSTDTQYF. The DNA of the CDR3 is TGTGCCAGCAGTGCCCGGGGGACAGGGAGCACAGATACGCAGTATTTT.